This record looks at one T cell receptor (beta chain) sequence and its context. The antigen remains unidentified. These data belong to a study of cytomegalovirus exposure and HLA in healthy donors. Study-level findings and limits: In vitro data verified a few CMV-associated chains as specific for CMV antigens. In an earlier analysis, about 87% or about 30%: the productive usage of most TCR beta V segments.

Per germline, CDR1 LNHDA and CDR2 SQIVND (reference sequence). This CDR3 has 14 residues. V lost 3 bases, J lost 9 bases, and 6 bases stayed unmatched. Amplification used 60 Vbeta primers and 13 Jbeta primers. The method was immunoSEQ multiplex PCR; TCRdb's version includes in-frame clones alone and lacks a portion of them. This repertoire includes about 54,000 clones. Sequenced sample: PBMCs. The rearrangement links TRBV19 to TRBJ1-1; 11 bases are shared with TRBD1. The sequence was obtained from a woman in her 40s in good health and CMV-seronegative. For the CDR3, the DNA is TGTGCCAGTAGTATTGGGACAGGGGGTAGGCAAGCTTTCTTT. This codes for CASSIGTGGRQAFF.